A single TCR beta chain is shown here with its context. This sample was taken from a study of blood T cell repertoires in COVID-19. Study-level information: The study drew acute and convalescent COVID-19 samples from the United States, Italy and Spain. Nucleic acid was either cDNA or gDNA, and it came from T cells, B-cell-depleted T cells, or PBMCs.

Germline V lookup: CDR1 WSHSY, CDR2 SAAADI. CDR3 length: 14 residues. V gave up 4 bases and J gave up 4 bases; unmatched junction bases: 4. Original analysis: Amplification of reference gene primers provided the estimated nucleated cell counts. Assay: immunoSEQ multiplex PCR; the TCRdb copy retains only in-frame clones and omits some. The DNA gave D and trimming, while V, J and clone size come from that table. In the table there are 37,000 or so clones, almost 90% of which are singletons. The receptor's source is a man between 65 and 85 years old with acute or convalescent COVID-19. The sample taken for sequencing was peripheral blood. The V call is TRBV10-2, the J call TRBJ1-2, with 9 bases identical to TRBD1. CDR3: CASSVNRGRYGYTF. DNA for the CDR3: TGCGCCAGCAGTGTTAACAGGGGGCGCTATGGCTACACCTTC.